This T cell receptor beta chain was profiled in a study of beta chain features in type 1 diabetes. Study context: Patients were similar to healthy donors in age and gender (as well as in cell yields).

Regarding the study as a whole: Type 1 diabetes patients had VDJ junctions that carried fewer insertions and more deletions. Researchers report that Type 1 diabetes patients had moderately but significantly shorter TCRB CDR3s across all four CD4+ subsets.

In this sample, this clone turned up a few times. Antigen: not known. This CDR3 has 18 residues. Germline V gene lookup returns CDR1 SGDLS and CDR2 YYNGEE. Trimming took 4 bases from V and 9 from J; bases not matched to a gene: 13. As every portion of the isolated RNA was reverse transcribed, the sequencing read expressed TCRB transcripts. TCRdb's copy holds only in-frame clones and misses some; the assay was immunoSEQ multiplex PCR. The sample lists about 240,000 clones; about 14% were seen once. The TCR comes from a man aged 25 to 40 with type 1 diabetes. The source material was naive CD4+ T cells from blood. The chain couples TRBV9 to TRBJ2-1; 16 nucleotides agree with TRBD2. The CDR3 protein is CASSRRGGTSGRAVEQFF. The CDR3 coding sequence is TGTGCCAGCAGCCGTAGGGGAGGGACTAGCGGGAGGGCCGTTGAGCAGTTCTTC.